The 4 T cell receptor beta chains below were found in one sample sequenced in a study of T cell repertoires in cytomegalovirus infection. Which antigens these TCRs recognize remains unknown. Using its own MiXCR run on the reads, TCRdb lists one record per CDR3 protein. Among about 52,000 distinct CDR3 sequences, roughly a fifth were seen once, and the ten largest hold 80%. The sequencing here drew on CD8+ T cells from cultured PBMCs, taken from culture after CMV antigen stimulation. Receptors were obtained from a human donor in good health (CMV status not recorded). Some clones in this sample may be carry-over from other donors' samples.

This clonotype has just a few counts. The chain's CDR3 is CASSQLDTDGYGYTF. For the CDR3, the DNA is TGCGCCAGCAGCCAATTGGACACCGACGGCTATGGCTACACCTTC. This chain links TRBV4-1 with TRBJ1-2, with a tentative D call TRBD1 (5 bases). V gave up 2 bases and J gave up 4 bases, with 14 bases separating them. The length of the CDR3 is 15 residues. The germline CDR1 and CDR2 sequences are MGHRA and YSYEKL.

As to this clonotype: Sequence at one end of the junction differs from germline and may be a read error. This chain uses TRBV27 with TRBJ1-6, with unresolved D. The CDR3 contains 13 residues. In germline, CDR1 is MNHEY, CDR2 SMNVEV (reference sequence). The CDR3 sequence: CDSSLMGNSPLHF. The CDR3, as DNA: TGTGACAGCAGTTTAATGGGGAATTCACCCCTCCACTTT.

The chain links TRBV6-5 to TRBJ2-3, with D perhaps assigned TRBD1 or TRBD2 (5 bases each). This CDR3 contains 15 residues. V was shortened by 6 bases and J by 5 bases, with 18 bases between the two germline ends. The germline CDR1 and CDR2 sequences are MNHEY and SVGAGI. The DNA of the CDR3 is TGTGCCAGCAGACCCTCTAACGGGGCGATAGATACGCAGTATTTT. The encoded protein is CASRPSNGAIDTQYF.

The sample holds a few counts of this clonotype. The chain carries TRBV24-1 and TRBJ2-3, with no clear D. CDR3 size: 15 residues. Deletions cut 4 bases from V and 0 bases from J, with 10 bases between. Per germline, CDR1 KGHDR and CDR2 SFDVKD. CDR3 protein: CATSDGSLSTDTQYF. CDR3 bases: TGTGCCACCAGTGACGGGTCCCTTAGCACAGATACGCAGTATTTT.